This T cell receptor (beta chain) was captured by sequencing in a study of cytomegalovirus exposure and HLA in healthy donors. Whole-study results and caveats: A later analysis found TCR association rates differed by HLA locus, highest for DRB1 and lowest for HLA-C. Rarity held for most TCR sequences, but there were some public TCRs that occurred in many donors. Analysis performed later found 16,951 TCR beta sequences associated with HLA alleles at 0.05 false discovery rate. More clonal expansion characterized HLA-associated TCR beta chains than equally common others in a later analysis.

Trimming pared 5 bases from V and 2 bases from J, leaving 13 bases between. There are 14 residues in the CDR3. The germline CDR1 and CDR2 sequences are MDHEN and SYDVKM. This PCR relied on a set of 60 Vbeta primers and 13 Jbeta primers. TCRdb's copy holds only in-frame clones and misses some; the assay was immunoSEQ multiplex PCR. The sample shows under 200,000 clones, and 6.5% sits with its ten largest clones. Comment on this clone: What it binds is not known.

The V call is TRBV28, the J call TRBJ2-7; a possible D gene is TRBD1 (6 bases). The sequenced sample consisted of PBMCs. The sequence came from a young man in good health and CMV-seronegative. The CDR3 DNA follows: TGTGCCAGCAGTCCCCCACAGGGTACCTACGAGCAGTACTTC. Protein sequence: CASSPPQGTYEQYF.